This T cell receptor (beta chain) appears in the sequencing data of a study of blood T cell repertoires in COVID-19 (dated by TCRdb to 2020 to 2022). The study in broad terms: Collaborator samples came from the United States, Italy and Spain and covered acute and convalescent phases of COVID-19. The prospective study material was composed of cDNA or gDNA derived from T cells, B-cell-depleted T cells, or PBMCs. Deeply sampled blood TCRbeta repertoires from subjects exposed to, actively infected with, or recovered from COVID-19 were included in the dataset. The repertoires were released in a freely available public database meant as a resource for research on the immune response to SARS-CoV-2. Samples came from the ongoing ImmuneRACE study (first 160 participants) plus 1,254 subjects from 6 global collaborators. Nearly every sample came with metadata listing a de-identified subject ID, COVID-19 status, age in years and sex. Where available, HLA class I and class II types were obtained from metadata supplied by the sample provider rather than from assay-based typing. Findings and caveats that apply to the study as a whole: The amount of clinical and demographic metadata varied by source and participant and was provided uncurated.

TCRbeta CDR3 regions were amplified from genomic DNA using the immunoSEQ Assay, a bias-controlled multiplex PCR. The study's processing was this. Nucleated cell counts per sample were estimated from amplification of reference gene primers within the assay. To quantify the absolute abundance of each unique TCRbeta CDR3 rearrangement, sequence reads were collapsed and filtered. Productive Simpson clonality was computed per sample as the square root of Simpson's diversity index over productive rearrangements. TCRdb retrieved this table from immuneACCESS and kept in-frame rearrangements only. Not all clones are present; in checked studies, unresolved V genes account for under half, and no reason is known for the remainder. The DNA gave D and trimming, while V, J and clone size come from that table. For this sample the table gives more than 65,000 clones, of which around 86% were detected only once. The biggest ten clones account for 6.5% to 8% of the sample.

Each collaborating institution followed its own protocols to collect whole blood in K2EDTA tubes. For TCRbeta analysis, collaborator samples were shipped as frozen whole blood, as isolated PBMCs, or as DNA extracted from either sample type. Comments on this clone: It lacks a known antigen. The input lacks base qualities; no much larger clone sits a single base away.

The trim is 2 bases for V and 5 bases for J, with a gap of 16 bases between the germline ends. Including the terminal cysteine and phenylalanine, the CDR3 comprises 16 residues. Here the CDR3 DNA is all that survives: 48 bases in frame from base 1. The germline V gene (reference sequence) yields SSHAT for CDR1 and FNYEAQ for CDR2. Input material: peripheral blood. The receptor's source is a man between 50 and 59 years old with active COVID-19. The V and J segments used are TRBV7-7 and TRBJ2-1; perhaps TRBD1 is the D gene, with 6 bases matching. The CDR3 protein sequence reads: CASSLTGTRVNNEQFF. In nucleotide form, the sequence is TGTGCCAGCAGCTTAACCGGGACAAGAGTGAACAATGAGCAGTTCTTC.